Listed below are T cell receptor beta chains from one sample, sequenced in a study of T cell repertoires in cytomegalovirus infection. TCRdb reanalysed the reads using MiXCR and keeps one entry per CDR3 protein. The table shows some 450,000 distinct CDR3 sequences, with approximately 31% occurring only once. The material sequenced was PBMCs. Receptor source: a human donor in good health (CMV status not recorded). Some clones in this sample may be carry-over from other donors' samples. Both conserved end residues are trimmed from each CDR3. Fields, in order: V gene, CDR3 protein.

>TRBV24-1
ATSEPGQGLETQY
>TRBV20-1
SAYLTGTQY
>TRBV4-1
ASSQVGGGANTGELF
>TRBV4-1
ASSRGDRGFEKLF
>TRBV5-1
ASSYFRGEGTKNIQY
>TRBV7-9
ASSPDTANEKLF
>TRBV6-6
AIVRDSTYNEQF
>TRBV6-5
ASRYTTSLGNIQY
>TRBV29-1
SVGTGGDQPQH
>TRBV5-5
ASSAGTLTYEQY
>TRBV18
ASSDKGPAGNTIY